The following is a T cell receptor beta chain sequence with its context. This record belongs to a study of T cells after yellow fever vaccination. TCRdb analysed the 5' RACE reads with MiXCR anew, one entry per CDR3 protein. The sample consists of about 330,000 distinct CDR3 sequences, approximately 4% of them appearing once. The sequences come from PBMCs, collected 5 days after the yellow fever booster vaccination. The source of this sequence is a man between 18 and 35 years old who received the YFV17D yellow fever vaccine.

The CDR3 sequence is CSARVATEAFF. The CDR3 nucleotides are TGCAGTGCTAGGGTCGCCACTGAAGCTTTCTTT. The V and J genes are TRBV20-1 and TRBJ1-1; the D is unclear. CDR1 DFQATT and CDR2 SNEGSKA come from the germline V gene (reference sequence). The ends were cut back, 3 bases at V and 4 bases at J, with 6 bases in the middle. The CDR3 runs to 11 residues.